This is a list of T cell receptor beta chains from one sample in a study of tumor and adjacent non-tumor tissue in lung cancer. TCRdb ran MiXCR on the multiplex PCR reads and lists one entry per CDR3 protein. The profile shows roughly 49,000 distinct CDR3 sequences, 74% of them singletons. Sequenced input: distant non-tumor lung tissue. These receptors originate from a woman in her sixties with non-small cell lung cancer. Each CDR3 is given with its conserved first and last residue. The D gene is left open where the match is weak. Part of the rows lack a size; the others show once, few, many or a class for expanded clones.

J gene	V gene	clone size	D gene	CDR3 protein	CDR3 DNA
TRBJ1-5	TRBV6-2/TRBV6-3	medium-sized	.	CASSPSNYRSPNQPQHF	TGTGCCAGCAGCCCATCGAACTACAGGTCTCCGAATCAGCCCCAGCATTTT
TRBJ1-5	TRBV29-1	.	.	CSVQQGYGYQSQHF	TGCAGCGTTCAGCAGGGGTATGGGTATCAGTCCCAGCATTTT
TRBJ1-1	TRBV4-3	medium-sized	.	CASSQGAAGEDTEAFF	TGCGCCAGCAGCCAAGGGGCGGCGGGGGAGGACACTGAAGCTTTCTTT
TRBJ2-2	TRBV6-2/TRBV6-3	.	.	CAGSPWVAWAHTGELFF	TGTGCCGGCAGCCCCTGGGTAGCGTGGGCACACACCGGGGAGCTGTTTTTT
TRBJ2-2	TRBV4-2	.	.	CASSSRATTMGTGELFF	TGTGCCAGCAGCTCAAGAGCCACGACTATGGGCACCGGGGAGCTGTTTTTT
TRBJ2-2	TRBV6-5	.	.	CVGSYRVGELFF	TGTGTCGGCAGTTACAGGGTCGGGGAGCTGTTTTTT
TRBJ2-1	TRBV6-6	.	.	CASRKGLPGRNKQFF	TGTGCCAGCAGAAAAGGGCTACCGGGACGGAATAAGCAGTTCTTC
TRBJ2-5	TRBV12-3/TRBV12-4	medium-sized	.	CASSLAQGNKETQYF	TGTGCCAGCAGTTTAGCGCAGGGAAACAAAGAGACCCAGTACTTC
TRBJ2-7	TRBV11-2	.	.	CVSSLPTGRYEQYF	TGTGTCAGCAGCTTACCAACAGGGCGCTACGAGCAGTATTTC
TRBJ2-1	TRBV15	.	TRBD1	CATSRGQGAYNEQFF	TGTGCCACCAGCAGAGGACAGGGGGCCTACAATGAGCAGTTCTTC
TRBJ2-7	TRBV5-4	.	.	CAGSLRVVTYEQYF	TGTGCCGGCAGCCTCAGGGTTGTAACGTACGAGCAGTACTTC